This TCR beta chain was found in a study of T cells in pancreatic ductal adenocarcinoma. Study conclusions and caveats: Tumor and blood clonality did not differ significantly, about 0.1 versus 0.07. The resected pancreatic cancer cohort was biased toward the minority with early-stage disease. Tumor-versus-blood clonality comparisons may be biased toward lower tumor diversity. Tumor samples had fewer productive templates and approximately 7.9-fold fewer unique clonotypes than blood.

Selected pancreatic ductal adenocarcinoma patients had undergone surgery without neoadjuvant therapy. Germline V gene sequence: CDR1 SEHNR, CDR2 FQNEAQ (reference sequence). Trimming at V came to 1 base and at J to 2 bases, leaving 13 bases not matched to a gene. There are 18 residues in the CDR3. With regard to this clone: No antigen is known for it.

Assay used: immunoSEQ multiplex PCR; TCRdb lists only in-frame clones, some missing. The table lists around 94,000 clones, about 96% of them singletons. This rearrangement joins TRBV7-9 to TRBJ2-7; 8 positions agree with TRBD2. The sequenced material came from PBMCs. The sequence derives from a human donor with pancreatic ductal adenocarcinoma. The CDR3 loop reads CASSLVGQEREIAYEQYF. CDR3 sequence (DNA): TGTGCCAGCAGCTTAGTTGGTCAGGAGCGGGAGATCGCCTACGAGCAGTACTTC. The full variable domain, in which reference TRBV7-9 and TRBJ2-7 provide the parts outside the CDR3, is DTGVSQNPRHKITKRGQNVTFRCDPISEHNRLYWYRQTLGQGPEFLTYFQNEAQLEKSRLLSDRFSAERPKGSFSTLEIQRTEQGDSAMYLCASSLVGQEREIAYEQYFGPGTRLTVT.